This T cell receptor (beta chain) emerged from a study of radiation and T cells in renal cell carcinoma. Specified time point: baseline pretreatment blood. The treatment denotes: 15 Gy SBRT to primary tumor, nephrectomy 4 weeks later. This table comes from immunoSEQ multiplex PCR, and its TCRdb copy is limited to in-frame clones, with some not included. The sample lists about 95,000 clones, 86% seen once, with roughly 8% in the top ten. This CDR3 is 14 amino acids long. CDR1 is LNHDA and CDR2 is SQIVND in the germline V gene (reference sequence). With 5 bases removed from V and 7 bases from J, the gap between germline ends came to 17 bases.

The chain uses TRBV19 and TRBJ2-5; D is possibly TRBD1 or TRBD2 (6 bases each). Sequences were derived from blood, sampled from a patient whose treatment included radiotherapy and nephrectomy. The clonotype comes from a man aged 50-59 years with renal cell carcinoma. CDR3 in amino acids: CASSEQGGVGTQYF. The CDR3 bases are TGTGCCAGTAGTGAACAGGGAGGAGTTGGGACCCAGTACTTC.